Below, 29 T cell receptor beta chains from the same sample are listed, as sequenced in a study of CD8+ T cells in alopecia areata. cDNA prepared by RNA extraction and subsequent reverse transcription served as the template for sequencing. Some clones are missing from TCRdb's copy, which holds only in-frame ones; the method was immunoSEQ multiplex PCR. The table lists about 130,000 clones, approximately 48% of them singletons. The source material was CD8+ T cells sorted from blood, sampled at week 0. The receptors here all came from a human donor with alopecia areata.

The chain links TRBV30 to TRBJ2-7, with TRBD1 identical over 11 bases. The ends lost 1 base at V and 6 bases at J; junction bases unmatched: 2. The CDR3 consists of 13 residues. The germline V gene encodes CDR1 GTSNPN and CDR2 SVGIG (reference sequence). The CDR3 nucleotides read TGTGCCTGGAGTGAGGGGACAGGGGGCGAGCAGTACTTC. It codes for CAWSEGTGGEQYF.

V usage is TRBV6-5 and J usage is TRBJ1-2; 9 positions agree with TRBD1. J was trimmed by 8 bases and V by 6 bases; bases with no gene match: 13. The CDR3 is 15 residues long. In germline, CDR1 is MNHEY, CDR2 SVGAGI. The CDR3 DNA reads as TGTGCCAGCAGCCCCGGACAGGGGATTCCTTGGGGCTACACCTTC. It is translated as CASSPGQGIPWGYTF.

This chain joins TRBV5-1 and TRBJ1-2, with D hard to call. The CDR3 loop spans 12 amino acids. The germline gives CDR1 SGHRS, CDR2 YFSETQ. V lost 4 bases and J lost 3, with 7 bases in between. The chain's CDR3 is CASSEDDYGYTF. CDR3 coding DNA: TGCGCCAGCAGCGAGGACGACTATGGCTACACCTTC.

This clone was detected a few times. This chain joins TRBV7-9 and TRBJ2-2; TRBD2 aligns across 8 bases. The CDR3 is 15 amino acids. CDR1 SEHNR and CDR2 FQNEAQ come from the germline V gene (reference sequence). Losses at the gene ends were 2 bases for V and 4 bases for J; bases not matched to a gene: 3. The CDR3 reads CASSLFGRGTGELFF. The CDR3 DNA follows: TGTGCCAGCAGCTTATTCGGGAGGGGCACCGGGGAGCTGTTTTTT.

The chain employs TRBV5-6 and TRBJ2-7; no firm D call. Trimming stripped 4 bases from V and 5 bases from J, with 16 bases between. The germline CDR1 and CDR2 sequences are SGHDT and YYEEEE. There are 14 residues in the CDR3. CDR3 residues: CASSLVEVRNEQYF. The CDR3 DNA reads TGTGCCAGCAGCCTGGTAGAGGTTAGAAACGAGCAGTACTTC.

The V call is TRBV29-1, the J call TRBJ1-1; D unresolved. Germline assignment: CDR1 SQVTM and CDR2 ANQGSEA. Trimming removed 1 base at V and 7 bases at J, with 7 bases between. The CDR3 is 11 residues long. The CDR3 here is CSVEGMFEAFF. CDR3 nucleotides: TGCAGCGTTGAAGGAATGTTTGAAGCTTTCTTT.

The V gene is TRBV30, the J gene TRBJ1-5; D is uncertain. Trimming stripped 7 bases from V and 0 bases from J, with 13 bases between. This CDR3 is built from 14 residues. Germline CDR1 GTSNPN, CDR2 SVGIG (reference sequence). The CDR3 is CALGSENSNQPQHF. CDR3 nucleotide sequence: TGTGCCTTGGGGTCAGAAAATAGCAATCAGCCCCAGCATTTT.

This clone was seen more than once but under ten times. The chain recombines TRBV27 with TRBJ2-1; 12 bases align to TRBD2. The germline V gene encodes CDR1 MNHEY and CDR2 SMNVEV (reference sequence). The CDR3 is made up of 16 amino acids. V trimming: 1 base; J trimming: 5 bases; junction bases outside the gene matches: 3. The CDR3 nucleotides are TGTGCCAGCAGTTTATGGACTAGCGGGGCTAACAATGAGCAGTTCTTC. The encoded protein is CASSLWTSGANNEQFF.

The gene calls are TRBV5-4 and TRBJ1-2, with 9 nucleotides matching TRBD1. The CDR3 is 14 amino acids. Germline CDR1 SGHNT, CDR2 YYREEE (reference sequence). V was pared by 0 bases and J by 3 bases, with 0 bases of the junction left unmatched. CDR3 amino acids: CASSLDRGHYGYTF. DNA of the CDR3: TGTGCCAGCAGCTTGGACAGGGGGCACTATGGCTACACCTTC.

The V gene is TRBV29-1, the J gene TRBJ2-1; D gene uncertain. Germline CDR1 and CDR2: SQVTM and ANQGSEA. With 3 bases removed from V and 3 bases from J, the gap between germline ends came to 12 bases. This CDR3 contains 14 residues. The CDR3 is CSVDLGSNYNEQFF. The CDR3 DNA is TGCAGCGTTGATCTGGGGTCTAACTACAATGAGCAGTTCTTC.

This clone came up a few times. This sequence joins TRBV6-5 and TRBJ2-1, with D possibly matching TRBD1 (6 bases). Germline V CDR1 and CDR2: MNHEY, SVGAGI. The CDR3 has 15 amino acids. V was trimmed by 2 bases and J by 9 bases, leaving 17 bases between them. The CDR3 coding sequence is TGTGCCAGCAGTTACCCGCAGGGGACCAACCCTGAGCAGTTCTTC. Its translation is CASSYPQGTNPEQFF.

The chain links TRBV5-1 to TRBJ2-3, with TRBD2 matching over 8 bases. The CDR3 consists of 15 residues. The J segment lost 0 bases and the V segment lost 7 bases, leaving 7 bases of the junction unmatched. CDR1 is SGHRS and CDR2 is YFSETQ in the germline V gene. CDR3 DNA sequence: TGCGCCAGCGCAAAAGCGGGGGCTAGCACAGATACGCAGTATTTT. Translation: CASAKAGASTDTQYF.

The chain carries TRBV4-2 and TRBJ2-3, with D perhaps matching TRBD2 (5 bases). Germline V CDR1 and CDR2: LGHNA, YNFKEQ. V shed 1 base and J shed 3 bases, with 17 bases lying between them. This CDR3 comprises 17 residues. The CDR3 spells CASSQVEGLARTDTQYF. In nucleotides, the CDR3 is TGTGCCAGCAGCCAAGTCGAAGGGCTAGCTAGGACAGATACGCAGTATTTT.

This clone occurred a few times. V usage is TRBV7-9 and J usage is TRBJ2-1; the match to TRBD2 covers 15 bases. The V gene's germline CDR1 is SEHNR and CDR2 FQNEAQ (reference sequence). J lost 0 bases, V lost 3 bases, and 6 bases had no gene match. The CDR3 covers 19 residues. The CDR3 here is CASSLGLAGGLSSYNEQFF. The CDR3 nucleotides read TGTGCCAGCAGCTTGGGACTAGCGGGGGGCTTGAGCTCCTACAATGAGCAGTTCTTC.

The J gene is TRBJ1-4, the V gene TRBV30; D gene unclear. This CDR3 contains 11 residues. V gave up 2 bases and J gave up 7 bases, with 5 bases separating them. Germline assignment: CDR1 GTSNPN and CDR2 SVGIG (reference sequence). The chain's CDR3 is CAWSFGEKLFF. The CDR3 region has the DNA TGTGCCTGGAGTTTCGGTGAAAAACTGTTTTTT.

The chain links TRBV19 to TRBJ2-5, with 7 bases matching TRBD2. The CDR3 extends over 18 amino acids. V dropped 0 bases and J dropped 3; count of bases not matched to a gene: 13. The V gene's germline CDR1 is LNHDA and CDR2 SQIVND (reference sequence). CDR3 protein: CASSIDGTGGIFKETQYF. CDR3 nucleotide sequence: TGTGCCAGTAGTATAGATGGCACGGGGGGAATCTTCAAAGAGACCCAGTACTTC.

This chain connects TRBV14 to TRBJ2-1, with D possibly matching TRBD2 (5 bases). The germline CDR1 and CDR2 sequences are SGHDN and FVKESK. The CDR3 is made up of 15 amino acids. Trimming shortened V by 5 bases and J by 3 bases, and 14 bases separated the two germline ends. The CDR3: CASSNTRKSYNEQFF. The CDR3 DNA is TGTGCCAGCAGCAATACTAGAAAGAGCTACAATGAGCAGTTCTTC.

This chain joins TRBV2 and TRBJ1-1; D is unresolved. Looked up from germline, CDR1 is SNHLY and CDR2 is FYNNEI. V lost 4 bases, J lost 1 base, and 7 bases lay in between. The CDR3 runs 13 residues. The CDR3 protein is CASSVNRNTEAFF. The CDR3 DNA is TGTGCCAGCAGTGTAAACAGGAACACTGAAGCTTTCTTT.

The CDR3 DNA reads TGTGCCAGCAGTGAAGAGGGGGGGATTACTGAAGCTTTCTTT. Translation gives CASSEEGGITEAFF. The chain carries TRBV2 and TRBJ1-1; D might be TRBD1 (6 bases). Per germline, CDR1 SNHLY and CDR2 FYNNEI. Trimming shortened V by 1 base and J by 5 bases, and 11 bases separated the two germline ends. The CDR3 extends over 14 amino acids.

This chain joins TRBV15 and TRBJ2-7, with D maybe TRBD1 (6 bases). The CDR3 spans 15 residues. Germline V gene sequence: CDR1 LNHNV, CDR2 YYDKDF (reference sequence). Trimming left V 0 bases short and J 1 base short, with 10 bases between. In DNA form, the CDR3 reads TGTGCCACCAGCAGAGATAGGGGGAGTTCCTACGAGCAGTACTTC. Protein: CATSRDRGSSYEQYF.

The sample holds a few counts of this clone. The rearrangement joins TRBV2 to TRBJ2-1, with D perhaps assigned TRBD1 or TRBD2 (5 bases each). Germline values: CDR1 SNHLY, CDR2 FYNNEI. V was clipped by 1 base and J by 4 bases, with 11 bases between them. The CDR3 extends over 15 amino acids. In DNA, the CDR3 is TGTGCCAGCAGTGAAGGGGAGAGGGGTTACAATGAGCAGTTCTTC. Translated: CASSEGERGYNEQFF.

This chain links TRBV5-1 with TRBJ2-7; TRBD1 is a possible D gene (6 bases). CDR3 size: 13 residues. V was cut by 4 bases and J by 2 bases, with 10 bases left in between. Germline V gives CDR1 SGHRS, CDR2 YFSETQ. The CDR3 DNA follows: TGCGCCAGCAGCACCGGACAGACCTACGAGCAGTACTTC. Its translation: CASSTGQTYEQYF. Full variable domain (rest looked up from reference TRBV5-1 and TRBJ2-7): KAGVTQTPRYLIKTRGQQVTLSCSPISGHRSVSWYQQTPGQGLQFLFEYFSETQRNKGNFPGRFSGRQFSNSRSEMNVSTLELGDSALYLCASSTGQTYEQYFGPGTRLTVT.

This clone was found a few times. The chain combines TRBV11-2 with TRBJ2-2; no clear D. V lost 5 bases, J lost 9 bases, and 4 bases lay in between. The CDR3 runs to 10 residues. Germline CDR1 SGHAT, CDR2 FQNNGV. The CDR3 nucleotides are TGTGCCAGCAGCGCGAGGGAGCTGTTTTTT. Translating it yields CASSARELFF.

This clone was detected a few times. V gene TRBV7-3 combines with J gene TRBJ2-3; TRBD2 matches at 8 bases. CDR1 is SGHTA, CDR2 FQGTGA, per germline. J was trimmed by 4 bases and V by 0 bases; bases with no gene match: 3. This CDR3 is 15 amino acids long. CDR3 coding DNA: TGTGCCAGCAGCTTAACGCGGGGGGTCGCAGATACGCAGTATTTT. It specifies CASSLTRGVADTQYF.

The chain couples TRBV27 to TRBJ1-5; D call uncertain. CDR1 and CDR2 (germline): MNHEY, SMNVEV (reference sequence). The CDR3 sequence is 14 residues long. V lost 2 bases, J lost 5 bases, and 10 bases lay in between. CDR3 DNA sequence: TGTGCCAGCAGTTTAAGATCCCCTCATCAGCCCCAGCATTTT. As protein: CASSLRSPHQPQHF.

This chain joins TRBV2 and TRBJ1-2; D is uncertain. Germline V gene data show CDR1 as SNHLY and CDR2 as FYNNEI. V lost 6 bases to trimming and J lost 7 bases, with 9 bases between them. This CDR3 is 11 amino acids long. The CDR3 sequence: CASRVSLGYTF. The DNA of the CDR3 is TGTGCCAGCAGGGTTTCCCTTGGCTACACCTTC.

This chain links TRBV9 with TRBJ1-1, with D hard to call. Germline V gene sequence: CDR1 SGDLS, CDR2 YYNGEE. The V end was cut by 1 base, the J end by 6 bases, with 10 bases between. The CDR3 runs 13 residues. The CDR3 loop reads CASSVSGWAEAFF. The CDR3 coding sequence is TGTGCCAGCAGCGTATCGGGGTGGGCTGAAGCTTTCTTT.

The CDR3 bases are TGTGCCTGGAGTGTACCCTGGCAGGGGGATCAGCCCCAGCATTTT. It yields the protein CAWSVPWQGDQPQHF. The chain is built from TRBV30 and TRBJ1-5; 7 bases line up with TRBD1. J lost 5 bases, V lost 0 bases, and 7 bases had no gene match. The CDR3 has 15 residues. The germline V gene has CDR1 GTSNPN and CDR2 SVGIG (reference sequence). Full variable domain (rest looked up from reference TRBV30 and TRBJ1-5): SQTIHQWPATLVQPVGSPLSLECTVEGTSNPNLYWYRQAAGRGLQLLFYSVGIGQISSEVPQNLSASRPQDRQFILSSKKLLLSDSGFYLCAWSVPWQGDQPQHFGDGTRLSIL.

The chain joins TRBV6-5 to TRBJ2-1; D ambiguous. CDR3 length equals 11 residues. Germline V gene sequence: CDR1 MNHEY, CDR2 SVGAGI. The V end was cut by 9 bases, the J end by 4 bases, with 7 bases between. The CDR3 region is CASWMYNEQFF. Here the CDR3 DNA reads TGTGCCAGTTGGATGTACAATGAGCAGTTCTTC.